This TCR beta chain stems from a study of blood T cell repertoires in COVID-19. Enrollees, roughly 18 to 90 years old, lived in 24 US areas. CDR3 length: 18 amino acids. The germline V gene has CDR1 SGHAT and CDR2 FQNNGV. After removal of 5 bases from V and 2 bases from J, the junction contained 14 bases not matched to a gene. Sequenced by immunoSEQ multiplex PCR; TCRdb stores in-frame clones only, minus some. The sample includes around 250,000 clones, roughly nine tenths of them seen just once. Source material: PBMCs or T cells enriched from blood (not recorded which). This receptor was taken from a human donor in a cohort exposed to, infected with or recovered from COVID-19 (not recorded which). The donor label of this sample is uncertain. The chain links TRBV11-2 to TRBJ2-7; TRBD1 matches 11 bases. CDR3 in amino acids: CASSAIKRTGGRAYEQYF. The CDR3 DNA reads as TGTGCCAGCAGCGCAATTAAACGGACAGGGGGCAGGGCCTACGAGCAGTACTTC.